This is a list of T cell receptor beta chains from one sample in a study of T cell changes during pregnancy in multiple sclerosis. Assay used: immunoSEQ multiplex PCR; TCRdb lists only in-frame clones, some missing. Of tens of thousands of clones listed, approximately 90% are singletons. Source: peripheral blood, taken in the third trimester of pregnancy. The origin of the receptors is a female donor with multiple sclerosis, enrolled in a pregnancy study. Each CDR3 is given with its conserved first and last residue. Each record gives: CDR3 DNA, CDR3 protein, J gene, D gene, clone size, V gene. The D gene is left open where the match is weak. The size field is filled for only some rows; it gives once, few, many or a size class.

TGTGCCAGTAGTCCAAGACAGGGGGCAGAGGAAAAACTGTTTTTT | CASSPRQGAEEKLFF | TRBJ1-4 | TRBD1 | NA | TRBV19
TGTGCCAGCAGTGACAGGGGGCCCAGTTATAACTATGGCTACACCTTC | CASSDRGPSYNYGYTF | TRBJ1-2 | TRBD1 | NA | TRBV28
TGTGCCACCAGCACAGGGAATAGCAATCAGCCCCAGCATTTT | CATSTGNSNQPQHF | TRBJ1-5 | NA | NA | TRBV15
TGCGCCAGCGTTACTACAGGGGATTCAAGCACAGATACGCAGTATTTT | CASVTTGDSSTDTQYF | TRBJ2-3 | TRBD1 | NA | TRBV5-1
TGTGCCAGCAGTCCTAGCGGGGGGTCCACAGATACGCAGTATTTT | CASSPSGGSTDTQYF | TRBJ2-3 | TRBD2 | few | TRBV6-4
TGCGCCAGCAGCTTGGGGACAGGGCAGGACCAGCCCCAGCATTTT | CASSLGTGQDQPQHF | TRBJ1-5 | TRBD1 | NA | TRBV5-1
TGTGCTAGTGGTTTGAGGTCGGGATCACCCCTCCACTTT | CASGLRSGSPLHF | TRBJ1-6 | NA | NA | TRBV12-5
TGTGCCAGCAGTTTGGACAGGGGCGGACAGCCCCAGCATTTT | CASSLDRGGQPQHF | TRBJ1-5 | TRBD1 | NA | TRBV27
TGTGCCAGCAGCATTCGACAGTTGTACAATGAGCAGTTCTTC | CASSIRQLYNEQFF | TRBJ2-1 | NA | NA | TRBV4-2
TGTGCCAGCAGTGATGGTCAGGGGTATAATTCACCCCTCCACTTT | CASSDGQGYNSPLHF | TRBJ1-6 | NA | NA | TRBV2
TGCGCCAGCATACTATGGGCCTACGAGCAGTACTTC | CASILWAYEQYF | TRBJ2-7 | NA | NA | TRBV23-1
TGTGCCAGCAGTTCACAGCTGAACACTGAAGCTTTCTTT | CASSSQLNTEAFF | TRBJ1-1 | NA | NA | TRBV2
TGTGCCAGCAGTTGGGACGGGGGTAGCTCCTACGAGCAGTACTTC | CASSWDGGSSYEQYF | TRBJ2-7 | NA | once | TRBV6-5
TGTGCCAGCAGTGAAAGAGCAGGGGATCAGCCCCAGCATTTT | CASSERAGDQPQHF | TRBJ1-5 | NA | once | TRBV2
TGTGCCAGCAGTCAAGAGCGGGCCAACTACAATGAGCAGTTCTTC | CASSQERANYNEQFF | TRBJ2-1 | NA | few | TRBV2
TGCAGCGCTGATAGGGACAGCCCCTACAATGAGCAGTTCTTC | CSADRDSPYNEQFF | TRBJ2-1 | TRBD1 | NA | TRBV29-1
TGCGCCAGCAGCTGGGCCGACGGAAGGAACACTGAAGCTTTCTTT | CASSWADGRNTEAFF | TRBJ1-1 | NA | NA | TRBV5-1
TGTGCCAGCAGCGAGGATCCGGGGAACACTGAAGCTTTCTTT | CASSEDPGNTEAFF | TRBJ1-1 | NA | once | TRBV9
TGCGCCAGCAGTGAGTCGATTGGGGGGGCGAGGGAGCAGTACTTC | CASSESIGGAREQYF | TRBJ2-7 | NA | NA | TRBV10-2
TGTGCCAGCAGCGCCGGGGAGTGGCAGCCCCAGCATTTT | CASSAGEWQPQHF | TRBJ1-5 | NA | NA | TRBV7-2
TGTGCCAGCAGCTCCCACCAGACTACCTTCTCCTACAATGAGCAGTTCTTC | CASSSHQTTFSYNEQFF | TRBJ2-1 | NA | NA | TRBV9
TGCGCCAGCAGCTTGTTGGGGCTATCGAGCAATCAGCCCCAGCATTTT | CASSLLGLSSNQPQHF | TRBJ1-5 | NA | NA | TRBV5-1
TGTGCCCCGACACCGACTAGAGACAATGAGCAGTTCTTC | CAPTPTRDNEQFF | TRBJ2-1 | NA | NA | TRBV30
TGTGCCAGCAGCCAGGGACAGAGTTATGGCTACACCTTC | CASSQGQSYGYTF | TRBJ1-2 | TRBD1 | NA | TRBV7-9
TGTGCCAGCAGTGACAGGGCCAGCAATCAGCCCCAGCATTTT | CASSDRASNQPQHF | TRBJ1-5 | TRBD1 | few | TRBV6-6
TGTGCCAGCAGCTTGTTGGGAGCTGGAAACACCATATATTTT | CASSLLGAGNTIYF | TRBJ1-3 | NA | NA | TRBV5-8
TGTGCCAGCAGCTTGAAACGGGACAGTTTAGCCAAAAACATTCAGTACTTC | CASSLKRDSLAKNIQYF | TRBJ2-4 | TRBD1 | NA | TRBV5-4
TGTGCCAGCAGCTTGGGGACAGCTAATGAAAAACTGTTTTTT | CASSLGTANEKLFF | TRBJ1-4 | TRBD1 | NA | TRBV13
TGTGCCAGCAGCCCCATCCTTGGCCGGGGGACGTACAATGAGCAGTTCTTC | CASSPILGRGTYNEQFF | TRBJ2-1 | NA | NA | TRBV11-1
TGTGCCAGCAGGACAGGGAACGACTTGGGCTACACCTTC | CASRTGNDLGYTF | TRBJ1-2 | TRBD1 | NA | TRBV6-5
TGCGCCAGCAGCGCCAGGGGGGCGGGCACAGATACGCAGTATTTT | CASSARGAGTDTQYF | TRBJ2-3 | NA | NA | TRBV4-3
TGTGCCAGCAGCCAAGATGGTAGCGGGGGATCCTACGAGCAGTACTTC | CASSQDGSGGSYEQYF | TRBJ2-7 | TRBD2 | NA | TRBV4-2
TGTGCCAGCAGCTTAGAGGCAGGGCGGGGTGGCTACACCTTC | CASSLEAGRGGYTF | TRBJ1-2 | NA | NA | TRBV7-9
TGTGCCAGCAGCGTAGGTAGTTCCACCTCTGGAAACACCATATATTTT | CASSVGSSTSGNTIYF | TRBJ1-3 | NA | few | TRBV9
TGTGCCAGCAGCTTAAAGGGGGCTGGCACTGAAGCTTTCTTT | CASSLKGAGTEAFF | TRBJ1-1 | TRBD1 | NA | TRBV7-2
TGTGCCAGTAGTCGGGGGAATCAGCCCCAGCATTTT | CASSRGNQPQHF | TRBJ1-5 | NA | NA | TRBV19
TGTGCCAGCAGTCCGGGGAGTAGCACAGATACGCAGTATTTT | CASSPGSSTDTQYF | TRBJ2-3 | NA | NA | TRBV2
TGTGCCAGCAGTTATCGAGGTCTTGAAGCTTTCTTT | CASSYRGLEAFF | TRBJ1-1 | NA | NA | TRBV6-5
TGTGCCAGCAGCTTAGAGGACATCTCCTACGAGCAGTACTTC | CASSLEDISYEQYF | TRBJ2-7 | NA | NA | TRBV11-2
TGCGCCAGCAGCTCGATGCAGGGTCTAGGATCACCCCTCCACTTT | CASSSMQGLGSPLHF | TRBJ1-6 | NA | NA | TRBV5-1
TGTGCCAGCAGCTTACGCGGGGGAAACACCGGGGAGCTGTTTTTT | CASSLRGGNTGELFF | TRBJ2-2 | TRBD2 | few | TRBV7-6
TGCGCCAGCAGCTTTCGGGGGGGCGTTTCGAGAAGTGAAAAACTGTTTTTT | CASSFRGGVSRSEKLFF | TRBJ1-4 | NA | NA | TRBV5-1
TGCGCCAGCAGCTTGGAGGGGGAAGTGACTGAAGCTTTCTTT | CASSLEGEVTEAFF | TRBJ1-1 | NA | NA | TRBV5-1
TGTGCCAGCAGTTTATCAGTCTTTGGCTACAATGAGCAGTTCTTC | CASSLSVFGYNEQFF | TRBJ2-1 | NA | NA | TRBV28
TGTGCCAGCAGCCCGCACCTAGCGGGGGGGATCAATGAGCAGTTCTTC | CASSPHLAGGINEQFF | TRBJ2-1 | TRBD2 | NA | TRBV11-3
TGCGCCAGCAGCCAAACTAGCGGGGGGGCTACCGGGGAGCTGTTTTTT | CASSQTSGGATGELFF | TRBJ2-2 | TRBD2 | NA | TRBV4-3
TGTGCCAGCAGCTTATTGAGTCGGGGTAGCGGGGAAGAGACCCAGTACTTC | CASSLLSRGSGEETQYF | TRBJ2-5 | TRBD2 | NA | TRBV7-9